The entry below gives a single T cell receptor beta chain sequence along with its context. Its antigen remains unknown. Conventional CD4+ T cells were sorted from blood as CD25-low CD127-high cells. This entry comes from a study of regulatory and conventional T cells in RAG deficiency. Study conclusions and caveats: Patient subsets had shorter CDR3s; Omenn Treg-Tconv overlap exceeded 85%. These Omenn syndrome Treg sorts may hold peripherally activated cells instead.

This CDR3 is built from 13 residues. Germline values: CDR1 MNHNS, CDR2 SASEGT. Trimming pared 10 bases from V and 0 bases from J, leaving 12 bases between. Libraries were prepared by immunoSEQ multiplex PCR; TCRdb keeps only in-frame clonotypes and omits some of them. The sample carries 20,000 to 25,000 clones, approximately 95% recorded once. The data were also submitted as part of a second study, on regulatory T cells. That source adds: The primer mix had 52 TRBV and 13 TRBJ primers.

This chain links TRBV6-1 with TRBJ1-1; D gene uncertain. The TCR comes from a human donor in good health. Sequencing input: CD25- CD4+ T cells sorted from blood. The CDR3 bases are TGTGCCACAAGGACGGGAATGAACACTGAAGCTTTCTTT. This encodes CATRTGMNTEAFF.